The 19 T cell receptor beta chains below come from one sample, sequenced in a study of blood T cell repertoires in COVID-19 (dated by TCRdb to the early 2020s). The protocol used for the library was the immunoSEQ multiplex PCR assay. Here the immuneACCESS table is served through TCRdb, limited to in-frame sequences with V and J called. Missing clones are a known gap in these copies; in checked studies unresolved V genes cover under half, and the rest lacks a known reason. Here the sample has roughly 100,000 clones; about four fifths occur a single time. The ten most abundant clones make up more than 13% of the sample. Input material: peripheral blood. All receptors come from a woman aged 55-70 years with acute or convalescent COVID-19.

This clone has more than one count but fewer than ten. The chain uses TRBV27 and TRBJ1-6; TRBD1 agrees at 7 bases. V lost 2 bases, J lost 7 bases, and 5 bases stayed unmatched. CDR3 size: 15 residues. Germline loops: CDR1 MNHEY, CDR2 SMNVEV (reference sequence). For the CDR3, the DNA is TGTGCCAGCAGTTTAAGGCAGGGGGAGAATTCACCCCTCCACTTT. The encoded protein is CASSLRQGENSPLHF.

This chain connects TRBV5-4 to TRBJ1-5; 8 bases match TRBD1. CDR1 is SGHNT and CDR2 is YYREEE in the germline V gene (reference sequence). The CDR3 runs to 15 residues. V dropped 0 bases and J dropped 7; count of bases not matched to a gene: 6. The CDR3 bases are TGTGCCAGCAGCTTGGGGACAGGGTCCTCCCAGCCCCAGCATTTT. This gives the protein CASSLGTGSSQPQHF.

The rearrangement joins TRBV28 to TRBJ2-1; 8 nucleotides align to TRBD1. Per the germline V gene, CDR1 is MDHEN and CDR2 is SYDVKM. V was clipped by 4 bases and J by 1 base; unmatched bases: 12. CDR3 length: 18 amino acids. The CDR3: CASSSGQGGFSSYNEQFF. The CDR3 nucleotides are TGTGCCAGCAGTTCAGGACAGGGCGGGTTTTCATCCTACAATGAGCAGTTCTTC.

The CDR3 region has the DNA TGTGCCAGCAGTTCCGGGGATGAAGCTTTCTTT. It translates to CASSSGDEAFF. The chain links TRBV7-6 to TRBJ1-1; no definite D call. CDR1 and CDR2 (germline): SGHVS, FNYEAQ. The CDR3 runs to 11 residues. Between the trimmed V and J ends, which lost 6 bases and 7 bases, there was a span of 9 bases.

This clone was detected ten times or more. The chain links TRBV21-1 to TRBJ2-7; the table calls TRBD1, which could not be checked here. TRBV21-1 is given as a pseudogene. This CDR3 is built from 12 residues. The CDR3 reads CASRTGIYEQYF. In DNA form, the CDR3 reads TGTGCCAGCAGGACAGGGATCTACGAGCAGTACTTC.

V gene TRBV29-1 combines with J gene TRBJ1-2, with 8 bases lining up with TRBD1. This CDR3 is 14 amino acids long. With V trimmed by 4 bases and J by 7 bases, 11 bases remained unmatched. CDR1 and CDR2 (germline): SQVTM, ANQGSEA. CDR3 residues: CSVVKTGGVSGYTF. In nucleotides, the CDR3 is TGCAGCGTTGTAAAAACAGGGGGTGTAAGTGGCTACACCTTC. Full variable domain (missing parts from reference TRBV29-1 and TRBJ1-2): SAVISQKPSRDICQRGTSLTIQCQVDSQVTMMFWYRQQPGQSLTLIATANQGSEATYESGFVIDKFPISRPNLTFSTLTVSNMSPEDSSIYLCSVVKTGGVSGYTFGSGTRLTVV.

The DNA of the CDR3 is TGTGCCAGCAGTCCGACAGGGGATGTGGACACCATATATTTT. Amino acid sequence: CASSPTGDVDTIYF. This sequence joins TRBV28 and TRBJ1-3, with 8 positions matching TRBD1. V lost 5 bases and J lost 8; bases outside the gene matches: 8. CDR3 length: 14 residues. The germline gives CDR1 MDHEN, CDR2 SYDVKM.

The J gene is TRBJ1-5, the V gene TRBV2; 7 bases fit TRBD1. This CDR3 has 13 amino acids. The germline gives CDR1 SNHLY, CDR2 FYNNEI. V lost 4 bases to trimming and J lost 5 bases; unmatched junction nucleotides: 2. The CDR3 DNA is TGTGCCAGCAGTGTACAGGGGCATCAGCCCCAGCATTTT. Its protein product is CASSVQGHQPQHF.

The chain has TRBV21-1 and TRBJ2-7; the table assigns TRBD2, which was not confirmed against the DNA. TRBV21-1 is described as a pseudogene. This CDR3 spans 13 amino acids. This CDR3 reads CASSKGPGNEQYF. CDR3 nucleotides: TGTGCCAGCAGCAAAGGTCCGGGAAACGAGCAGTACTTC.

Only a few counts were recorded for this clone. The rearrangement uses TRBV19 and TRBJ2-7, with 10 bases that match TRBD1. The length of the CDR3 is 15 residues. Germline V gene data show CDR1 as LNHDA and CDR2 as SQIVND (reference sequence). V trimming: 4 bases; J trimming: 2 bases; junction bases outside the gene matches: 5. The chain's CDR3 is CASSNNGQGAYEQYF. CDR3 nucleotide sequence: TGTGCCAGTAGTAATAACGGACAGGGGGCCTACGAGCAGTACTTC.

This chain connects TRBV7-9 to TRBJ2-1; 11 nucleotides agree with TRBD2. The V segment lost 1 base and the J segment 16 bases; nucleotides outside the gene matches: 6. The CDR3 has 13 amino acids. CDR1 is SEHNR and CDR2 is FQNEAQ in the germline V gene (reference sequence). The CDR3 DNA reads TGTGCCAGCAGCTTAGTGACTAGCGGGGACTTCTTCTTC. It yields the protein CASSLVTSGDFFF.

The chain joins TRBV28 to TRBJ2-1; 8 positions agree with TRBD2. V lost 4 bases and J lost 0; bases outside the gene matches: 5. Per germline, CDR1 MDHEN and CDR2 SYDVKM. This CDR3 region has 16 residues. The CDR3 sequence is CASSSSGLSSYNEQFF. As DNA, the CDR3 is TGTGCCAGCAGTTCTAGCGGGCTTAGCTCCTACAATGAGCAGTTCTTC.

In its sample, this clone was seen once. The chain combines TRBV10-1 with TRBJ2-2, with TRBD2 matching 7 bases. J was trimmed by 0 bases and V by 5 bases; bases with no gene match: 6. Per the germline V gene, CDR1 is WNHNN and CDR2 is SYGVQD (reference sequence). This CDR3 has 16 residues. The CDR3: CASSSSGTANTGELFF. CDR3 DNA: TGCGCCAGCAGTTCCAGCGGGACCGCGAACACCGGGGAGCTGTTTTTT.

CDR3 sequence: CASSQRTGDYEQYF. The CDR3 nucleotides read TGTGCCAGCAGCCAGCGGACAGGGGACTACGAGCAGTACTTC. The chain carries TRBV28 and TRBJ2-7, with 9 bases aligning to TRBD1. This CDR3 is 14 amino acids long. Germline V gene data show CDR1 as MDHEN and CDR2 as SYDVKM. The junction had 6 bases not matched to a gene; V was cut back by 6 bases and J by 3 bases.

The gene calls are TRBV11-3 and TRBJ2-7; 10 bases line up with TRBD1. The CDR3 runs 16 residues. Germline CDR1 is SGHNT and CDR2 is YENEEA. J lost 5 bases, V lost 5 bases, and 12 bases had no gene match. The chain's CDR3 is CASSRNSGTGDHEQYF. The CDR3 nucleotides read TGTGCCAGCAGCCGCAACTCCGGGACAGGGGACCACGAGCAGTACTTC.

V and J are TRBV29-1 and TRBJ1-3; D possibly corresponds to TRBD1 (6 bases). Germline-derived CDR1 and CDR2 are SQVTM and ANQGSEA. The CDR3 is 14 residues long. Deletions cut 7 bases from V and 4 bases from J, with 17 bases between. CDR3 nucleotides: TGCAGCGCTGCCCGGGACACAGGAGGAAACACCATATATTTT. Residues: CSAARDTGGNTIYF.

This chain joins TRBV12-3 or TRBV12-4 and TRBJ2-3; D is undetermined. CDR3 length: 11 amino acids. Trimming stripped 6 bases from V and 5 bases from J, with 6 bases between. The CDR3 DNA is TGTGCCAGCAGCCTATTAGATACGCAGTATTTT. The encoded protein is CASSLLDTQYF.

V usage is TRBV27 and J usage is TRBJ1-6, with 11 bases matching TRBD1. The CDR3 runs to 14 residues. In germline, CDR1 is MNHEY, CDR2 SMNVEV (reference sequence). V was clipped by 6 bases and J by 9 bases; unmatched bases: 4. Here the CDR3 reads CASSADRGLSPLHF. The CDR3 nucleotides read TGTGCCAGCAGCGCGGACAGGGGGCTTTCACCCCTCCACTTT.

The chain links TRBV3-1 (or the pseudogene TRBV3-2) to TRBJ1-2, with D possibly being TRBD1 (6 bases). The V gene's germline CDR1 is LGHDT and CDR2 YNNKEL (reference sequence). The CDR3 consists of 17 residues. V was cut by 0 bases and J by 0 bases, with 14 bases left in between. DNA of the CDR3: TGTGCCAGCAGCCAAGATTGGGGAGCAGGGGCTAACTATGGCTACACCTTC. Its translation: CASSQDWGAGANYGYTF.